The next 20 T cell receptor beta chains were all read from a single sample in a study of identical twins. TCRdb passed the 5' RACE reads through MiXCR, listing each CDR3 protein once. The data hold some 790,000 distinct CDR3 sequences, with approximately 18% observed a single time. The sample was also reused in another study, on T cells expressing NK-cell markers.

Sequenced: PBMCs. All receptors derive from a woman aged 18-30 years in good health.

This clonotype occurred a few times. The genes are TRBV6-1 and TRBJ2-7; 7 bases line up with TRBD1. From germline, CDR1 is MNHNS and CDR2 SASEGT. Germline trimming cut 10 bases from V and 0 bases from J; bases unmatched to any gene: 6. This CDR3 spans 13 amino acids. DNA of the CDR3: TGTGCCACCCTAGGACAGGACTCCTACGAGCAGTACTTC. It codes for CATLGQDSYEQYF.

On this clonotype itself: The junction does not match germline at one end; this may be a read error. The rearrangement joins TRBV28 to TRBJ2-4; TRBD2 might be the D (6 bases). This CDR3 has 17 residues. Germline CDR1 reads MDHEN; CDR2 reads SYDVKM. This CDR3 is CGSSFKDSGRDKNIQYF. The CDR3 region has the DNA TGTGGCAGCAGTTTTAAGGATTCGGGGCGGGACAAAAACATTCAGTACTTC.

This clonotype was found a few times. The chain joins TRBV12-3 or TRBV12-4 to TRBJ2-5; TRBD2 matches at 11 bases. The CDR3 consists of 14 residues. Losses at the gene ends were 7 bases for V and 3 bases for J; bases not matched to a gene: 4. Here the CDR3 reads CASTGTSGKETQYF. In DNA, the CDR3 is TGTGCCAGCACCGGGACTAGCGGCAAAGAGACCCAGTACTTC.

The sample holds a few counts of this clonotype. This chain uses TRBV10-3 with TRBJ2-3, with 8 bases that match TRBD1. Trimming removed 8 bases from V and 1 base from J; junction bases left unmatched: 8. CDR1 ENHRY and CDR2 SYGVKD come from the germline V gene. The CDR3 covers 15 residues. The CDR3 sequence is CAIGRTGTGTDTQYF. The DNA of the CDR3 is TGTGCCATCGGACGGACAGGGACAGGCACAGATACGCAGTATTTT.

In the case of this clonotype: Being one base from a much bigger clone, this may be a read error. The genes are TRBV12-3 or TRBV12-4 and TRBJ1-3; D is unclear. The CDR3 is 13 residues long. The V end was cut by 8 bases, the J end by 0 bases, with 8 bases between. As DNA, the CDR3 is TGTGCCAGCTGCTTCAGCTCTGGAAACACCATATATTTT. Amino acid sequence: CASCFSSGNTIYF.

This clonotype was counted only a few times. In DNA form, the CDR3 reads TGTGCCAGCAGTGCGGCGGGAGGTGGGACAGATACGCAGTATTTT. It specifies CASSAAGGGTDTQYF. J is TRBJ2-3 and V is TRBV6-4, with 8 bases identical to TRBD2. Unmatched junction bases numbered 6, after V lost 4 bases and J lost 3 bases. Germline CDR1 MRHNA, CDR2 SNTAGT. This CDR3 spans 15 amino acids.

This clonotype was counted a few times. The chain uses TRBV6-1 and TRBJ2-5; 9 positions match TRBD2. In germline, CDR1 is MNHNS, CDR2 SASEGT. J lost 5 bases, V lost 5 bases, and 15 bases had no gene match. The CDR3 length is 17 residues. The CDR3 protein is CASSPAVGAGGRETQYF. The CDR3 DNA reads TGTGCCAGCAGTCCGGCGGTGGGAGCGGGAGGTCGTGAGACCCAGTACTTC.

This clonotype was observed a few times. The chain recombines TRBV7-2 with TRBJ2-1; D may be TRBD2 (6 bases). The CDR3 is made up of 17 amino acids. From germline, CDR1 is SGHTA and CDR2 FQGNSA. Trimming stripped 5 bases from V and 6 bases from J, with 23 bases between. CDR3 protein: CASSEPSGLRRINEQFF. The CDR3 DNA follows: TGTGCCAGCAGCGAACCCTCGGGACTTCGTCGGATCAATGAGCAGTTCTTC.

This clonotype turned up a few times. V gene TRBV6-1 combines with J gene TRBJ2-7, with 12 bases fitting TRBD2. The CDR3 extends over 14 amino acids. Germline V gene data show CDR1 as MNHNS and CDR2 as SASEGT. V shed 5 bases and J 5 bases; nucleotides not matched to a gene: 4. The CDR3 DNA follows: TGTGCCAGCAGTCCCCGGACTAGCGGGGACGAGCAGTACTTC. Translating it yields CASSPRTSGDEQYF.

The chain carries TRBV12-3 or TRBV12-4 and TRBJ2-6; 9 bases align to TRBD1. The CDR3 covers 16 residues. V shed 6 bases and J 2 bases; nucleotides not matched to a gene: 5. In DNA, the CDR3 is TGTGCCAGCAGCCCCCGGGACAGGGCTGGGGCCAACGTCCTGACTTTC. Protein product: CASSPRDRAGANVLTF.

This clonotype was seen a handful of times. The chain is built from TRBV5-1 and TRBJ2-3; no definite D call. This CDR3 is built from 13 residues. Trimming shortened V by 4 bases and J by 5 bases, and 11 bases separated the two germline ends. Germline lookup yields CDR1 SGHRS and CDR2 YFSETQ. The CDR3 here is CASSLPEGDTQYF. The CDR3 DNA follows: TGCGCCAGCAGCCTCCCCGAAGGAGATACGCAGTATTTT.

The J gene is TRBJ1-6, the V gene TRBV6-2 or TRBV6-3; possible D gene TRBD1, 5 bases. The germline V gene encodes CDR1 MNHEY and CDR2 SVGEGT. The CDR3 totals 14 residues. The V end lost 4 bases, the J end lost 6 bases, and 10 bases lay between the germline ends. CDR3 sequence reads: CASSLGRANSPLHF. CDR3 coding DNA: TGTGCCAGCAGTTTGGGGCGGGCTAATTCACCCCTCCACTTT.

In this sample, this clonotype turned up a few times. The chain links TRBV6-1 to TRBJ1-4; TRBD1 might be the D (5 bases). CDR3 length: 14 residues. V was cut by 7 bases and J by 8 bases, with 17 bases left in between. CDR1 MNHNS and CDR2 SASEGT come from the germline V gene. This CDR3 is CASTTLGVWEKLFF. In DNA form, the CDR3 reads TGTGCCAGCACGACCCTAGGGGTTTGGGAAAAACTGTTTTTT.

This clonotype was observed a few times. The CDR3 sequence is CAWSVPAGIGETQYF. The DNA of the CDR3 is TGTGCCTGGAGTGTGCCAGCGGGAATCGGGGAGACCCAGTACTTC. This chain joins TRBV30 and TRBJ2-5; 7 positions match TRBD2. The trim removed 0 bases at V and 5 bases at J, leaving 9 bases unmatched. This CDR3 spans 15 amino acids. Per the germline V gene, CDR1 is GTSNPN and CDR2 is SVGIG (reference sequence).

This clonotype was observed a handful of times. The chain employs TRBV9 and TRBJ2-7; 10 nucleotides agree with TRBD2. Germline lookup yields CDR1 SGDLS and CDR2 YYNGEE. This CDR3 spans 14 amino acids. V dropped 4 bases and J dropped 5; count of bases not matched to a gene: 6. The CDR3 nucleotides are TGTGCCAGCAGCCCGACTAGCGGGTCGGACGAGCAGTACTTC. Translating gives CASSPTSGSDEQYF.

The rearrangement uses TRBV11-3 and TRBJ1-6; no reliable D call. Per germline, CDR1 SGHNT and CDR2 YENEEA. Trimming cost V 6 bases and J 7 bases, with 7 bases left between them. CDR3 length equals 12 residues. The chain's CDR3 is CASSFTNSPLHF. The CDR3 region has the DNA TGTGCCAGCAGTTTTACAAATTCACCCCTCCACTTT.

This rearrangement joins TRBV7-2 to TRBJ2-1; TRBD2 matches at 7 bases. In germline, CDR1 is SGHTA, CDR2 FQGNSA. The J segment lost 4 bases and the V segment lost 7 bases, leaving 10 bases of the junction unmatched. There are 15 residues in the CDR3. The DNA for the CDR3 is TGTGCCAGCAACCTAGCGGCCCAAGGGTACAATGAGCAGTTCTTC. This codes for CASNLAAQGYNEQFF.

This rearrangement joins TRBV15 to TRBJ1-5; no definite D call. The CDR3 consists of 14 residues. V gave up 0 bases and J gave up 11 bases, with 14 bases separating them. Per germline, CDR1 LNHNV and CDR2 YYDKDF (reference sequence). CDR3 sequence reads: CATSRDKGPGAQHF. In DNA form, the CDR3 reads TGTGCCACCAGCAGAGATAAGGGTCCCGGGGCCCAGCATTTT.

The chain combines TRBV20-1 with TRBJ1-2, with unresolved D. From germline, CDR1 is DFQATT and CDR2 SNEGSKA (reference sequence). The CDR3 has 14 amino acids. V lost 6 bases, J lost 5 bases, and 19 bases lay in between. Here the CDR3 reads CSAQPTGSVYGYTF. The DNA of the CDR3 is TGCAGTGCCCAACCGACGGGGTCTGTATATGGCTACACCTTC.

The rearrangement links TRBV5-6 to TRBJ1-2; D gene unclear. Looked up from germline, CDR1 is SGHDT and CDR2 is YYEEEE. This CDR3 has 13 amino acids. Trimming pared 0 bases from V and 4 bases from J, leaving 7 bases between. In DNA form, the CDR3 reads TGTGCCAGCAGCTTGGGCGCGGTCTATGGCTACACCTTC. Its translation is CASSLGAVYGYTF.